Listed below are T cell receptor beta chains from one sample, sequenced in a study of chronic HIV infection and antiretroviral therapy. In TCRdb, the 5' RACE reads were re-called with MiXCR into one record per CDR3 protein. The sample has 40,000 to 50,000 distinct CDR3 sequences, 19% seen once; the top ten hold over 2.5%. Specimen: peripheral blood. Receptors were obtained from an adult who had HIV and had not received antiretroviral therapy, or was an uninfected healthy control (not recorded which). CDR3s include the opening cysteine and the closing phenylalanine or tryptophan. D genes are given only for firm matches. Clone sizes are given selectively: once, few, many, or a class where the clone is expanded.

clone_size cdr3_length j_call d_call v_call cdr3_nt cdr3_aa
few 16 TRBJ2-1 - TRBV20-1 TGCAGTGCTCTCCAAGTTGGGACTCCGGTGGTCAATGAGCAGTTCTTC CSALQVGTPVVNEQFF
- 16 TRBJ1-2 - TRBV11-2 TGTGCCAGCAGCTTAGATCTCCGTCAGGTTAACTATGGCTACACCTTC CASSLDLRQVNYGYTF
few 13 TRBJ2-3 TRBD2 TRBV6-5 TGTGCCAGCCTAAGCGGGAGTAGAGATACGCAGTATTTT CASLSGSRDTQYF
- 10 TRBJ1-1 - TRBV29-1 TGCAGCGTTGAGGCAGGTGAAGCTTTCTTT CSVEAGEAFF
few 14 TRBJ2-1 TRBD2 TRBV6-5 TGTGCCAGCACCCCTGGGACTAGCAGCGATGAGCAGTTCTTC CASTPGTSSDEQFF
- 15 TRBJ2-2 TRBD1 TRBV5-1 TGCGCCAGCAGCTCGGACAGGGATGGTGCCGGGGAGCTGTTTTTT CASSSDRDGAGELFF
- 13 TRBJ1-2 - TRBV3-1 TGTGCCAGCAGCCAAGATCAGTGGGATGGCTACACCTTC CASSQDQWDGYTF
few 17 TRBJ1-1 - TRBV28 TGTGCCAGCAGTTTAAATGAAGTGGGGCGCCCCGGGCGGATAGCTTTCTTT CASSLNEVGRPGRIAFF
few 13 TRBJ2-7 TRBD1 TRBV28 TGTGCCAGCAGACTCACAGGGGACTACGAGCAGTACTTC CASRLTGDYEQYF
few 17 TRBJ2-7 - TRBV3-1 TGTGCCAGCAGCCCAGGGGTTACGGGACCAAGCCTTTACGAGCAGTACTTC CASSPGVTGPSLYEQYF
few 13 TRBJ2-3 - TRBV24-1 TGTGCCACCAGTGATCTACTCACAGATACGCAGTATTTT CATSDLLTDTQYF
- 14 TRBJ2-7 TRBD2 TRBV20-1 TGCAGTGCTAGAAAGCTAGCGGGAGGTTACGAGCAGTACTTC CSARKLAGGYEQYF
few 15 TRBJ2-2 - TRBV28 TGTGCCAGCAGTCTGGGGACTCCTCTTATCGGGGAGCTGTTTTTT CASSLGTPLIGELFF
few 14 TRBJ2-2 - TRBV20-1 TGCAGTGCTAGGGCAGTCACGAACACCGGGGAGCTGTTTTTT CSARAVTNTGELFF
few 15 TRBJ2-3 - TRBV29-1 TGCAGCTTCTCCTCCGGGACCTTTAGCACAGATACGCAGTATTTT CSFSSGTFSTDTQYF
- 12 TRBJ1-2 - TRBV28 TGTGCCAGCAGTTTGGAGGCGTCAGGCTACACCTTC CASSLEASGYTF